This T cell receptor (beta chain) was observed in a study of immune aging and cytomegalovirus after organ transplant (dated by TCRdb to the early 2020s). Some background on the complete study: All transplant recipients received three-drug immunosuppression with prednisone, tacrolimus, and mycophenolate.

This clonotype has at least ten counts. The specificity of this receptor is unknown. A read error may account for a junction end that differs from germline. The library was generated by single-cell sequencing. The instrument was an Illumina NovaSeq 6000. The BD Rhapsody Targeted mRNA and AbSeq Reagent Kit was used in a microwell format for cell capture and library preparation. The libraries included TCR, sample tags, AbSeq, and targeted mRNA drawn from the Human T-Cell Expression Panel together with custom TOX and TOX2 primers. Sequencing of the libraries was done on an Illumina NovaSeq. In the original analysis: The analysis covered around 10,000 cells in total, of which 7,000 to 7,500 were CD8 T cells and some 4,000 were CD8 T cells with an identifiable TCR CDR3. On the Seven Bridges Genomics platform, raw data were run through the BD Rhapsody Targeted Analysis Pipeline with V(D)J processing. SeqGeq 1.6.0 was used for quality control, Sample Tag demultiplexing with Lex-BDSMK, clone identification with VDJ Explorer, and Seurat clustering. Clones comprising <1% of CD8 T cells were considered non-expanded; clones comprising >2.5% of the sample were considered clonal expansions. The public reads were reprocessed in TCRdb via fastp at Q25 and MiXCR, keeping in-frame beta chains. One record per CDR3 amino acid sequence lists the most common genes and DNA. It is TCRdb's table, rather than the study itself, that gives the V and J calls and clone size. Present in this sample are around 21,000 distinct CDR3 sequences, more than 35% of which were seen just once. 25% of the sample belongs to the ten largest clones.

The CDR3 has 13 amino acids, counting the end cysteine and phenylalanine. Only the CDR3 region is kept as DNA, spanning 39 bases read in frame from base 1. Via the germline V gene (reference sequence), CDR1 is SSHAT and CDR2 FNYEAQ. Per the publication, the time point label means: five sample-tagged time points from pre-transplant (day -1) to day 368 post-transplant, pooled. Thawed PBMC were stimulated for around 11 hours with a CMV IE-1 overlapping peptide library without transport inhibitors. After being thawed and rested overnight, the cells were stimulated in R10 medium along with CD28/CD49d costimulation. The IE-1 peptide library was made up of 15-amino-acid peptides with 11-amino-acid overlaps. Samples from each time point were barcoded using BD Single-Cell Multiplexing Kit Sample Tags, then pooled and stained with oligo-conjugated anti-CD45RA and sorting antibodies. A BD FACSAria III was used to sort CMV-responsive CD8+CD137+ and CD4+CD154+ T cells at 4-way purity. Blood samples were drawn into EDTA vacutainers and processed by Ficoll gradient within 1-24 hours.

Beyond this particular receptor, the publication reports: Post-transplant increases in aged-phenotype cells were observed regardless of clone size, following viremia and occurring earlier in large clones (days 200-264) than in small clones. Large clones contained a higher proportion of TEMRA cells, and the seven largest clones (more than 1,900 cells) acquired aged and TEMRA cells while losing TCM cells. Since the sequencing data did not include a CD57 measurement, a conservative gene-based definition of aging was used in its place.

The sequence was collected from a female donor who had a heart transplant and CMV viremia. Sequencing used CMV peptide-activated CD4+ and CD8+ T cells sorted from blood, obtained at five time points, pooled. The cell subset or site label corresponds to: sorted CD8+CD137+ and CD4+CD154+ T cells after 12 h CMV IE-1 peptide stimulation. The sequence joins TRBV7-7 to TRBJ2-3; TRBD2 is possibly the D segment (6 matching bases). Here is the DNA: TGTGCTAGCAGCTTAGCGGATACAGATACGCAGTATTTT. This gives the protein CASSLADTDTQYF.